This T cell receptor (beta chain) was sequenced in a study of blood T cell repertoires in COVID-19 (dated by TCRdb to the early 2020s). Regarding the study in general: Samples from collaborators originated in the United States, Italy and Spain and spanned both the acute and convalescent phases of COVID-19. A de-identified subject ID, COVID-19 status, age in years and sex were almost always included in the sample metadata. Subjects who had been exposed to COVID-19, were actively infected with it, or had recovered from it provided the deeply sampled blood TCRbeta repertoires that made up the dataset. The material from the prospective study consisted of cDNA or gDNA derived from T cells, B-cell-depleted T cells, or PBMCs. The repertoires were released in a freely available public database intended as a resource for research on the immune response to SARS-CoV-2. Samples came from the ongoing ImmuneRACE study (first 160 participants) plus 1,254 subjects from 6 global collaborators. Where HLA class I and class II types were available, the types were taken from metadata supplied by the sample provider, not from assay-based typing. Paper-wide results and their limitations: How much clinical and demographic metadata was included differed by source and by participant, and the metadata was provided uncurated.

As concerns this clone: Its target antigen remains unknown. Base qualities were left out, and no much larger clone turns up one base away.

V lost 6 bases and J lost 7 bases, and the count of bases not matched to a germline gene is 5. From the germline V gene, CDR1 is LGHNT and CDR2 is FRNRAP. The CDR3 has 14 amino acids, counting the end cysteine and phenylalanine. Only the CDR3 DNA is retained, 42 bases long and in frame from the first base. Participants in the prospective study were enrolled through a virtual design, were aged about 18 to 100 years, and lived in about 25 United States geographic areas. In the prospective study, cohorts were assigned on the basis of participant-reported clinical history obtained from a screening survey and a study questionnaire. Exposed participants had been in contact, within 2 weeks of entering the study, with a person who had a PCR-confirmed or clinician-diagnosed case of COVID-19. In the prospective study, mobile phlebotomists collected whole blood, serum and a nasopharyngeal or oropharyngeal swab from each participant. Prospective study participants could optionally give additional blood draws and questionnaires over a roughly 2-month period. Before DNA extraction, prospective study blood samples were shipped either frozen or at room temperature.

The immunoSEQ Assay, a bias-controlled multiplex PCR, was used to amplify TCRbeta CDR3 regions from genomic DNA. The authors' pipeline ran thus. Within the assay, amplification of reference gene primers was used to estimate how many nucleated cells each sample contained. To quantify the absolute abundance of each unique TCRbeta CDR3 rearrangement, sequence reads were collapsed and filtered. For each sample, productive Simpson clonality was calculated by taking the square root of Simpson's diversity index across productive rearrangements. Imported from immuneACCESS, the table was reduced by TCRdb to in-frame sequences with V and J called. These copies leave out some clones; in studies compared against another copy, an unresolved V gene accounts for under half, and the cause of the remainder is not known. V and J calls and clone size are given by that table; D and trimming were obtained from the DNA. Here the sample has about 260,000 clones; just under 90% occur a single time. About 0.95% of the sample is held by the ten biggest clonotypes.

Material: PBMCs or T cells enriched from blood (not recorded which). This sequence uses TRBV12-5 and TRBJ1-4, with 10 bases matching TRBD1. The clonotype originates from a man aged 50 to 60 who had been exposed to COVID-19. The sequence in DNA is TGTGCTAGTGGCTCGGGACAGGGGAGTGAAAAACTGTTTTTT. This gives the protein CASGSGQGSEKLFF.